The 26 T cell receptor beta chains below were found in one sample sequenced in a study of blood T cell repertoires in COVID-19. TCRdb's copy holds only in-frame clones and misses some; the assay was immunoSEQ multiplex PCR. The data hold tens of thousands of clones, with roughly 89% observed a single time. Sample: peripheral blood. The source of these receptors is an elderly man with acute or convalescent COVID-19.

This clone was found once. The J gene is TRBJ1-6, the V gene TRBV7-8; weak D call: TRBD1 (5 bases). The CDR3 has 16 residues. Germline V lookup: CDR1 SGHVS, CDR2 FQNEAQ. The V and J ends lost 5 bases and 1 base respectively, with 12 bases between them. The DNA for the CDR3 is TGTGCCAGCAGCCCGTGGACAATATCCTATAATTCACCCCTCCACTTT. It specifies CASSPWTISYNSPLHF. Based on the CDR3 plus reference TRBV7-8 and TRBJ1-6, the full variable domain is GAGVSQSPRYKVAKRGQDVALRCDPISGHVSLFWYQQALGQGPEFLTYFQNEAQLDKSGLPSDRFFAERPEGSVSTLKIQRTQQEDSAVYLCASSPWTISYNSPLHFGNGTRLTVT.

This rearrangement joins TRBV15 to TRBJ1-4; D remains unclear. The CDR3 is made up of 14 amino acids. V gave up 0 bases and J gave up 11 bases, with 13 bases separating them. Germline-derived CDR1 and CDR2 are LNHNV and YYDKDF (reference sequence). CDR3 DNA sequence: TGTGCCACCAGCAGAGATAGGCAGGCCCTCAAACTGTTTTTT. As protein: CATSRDRQALKLFF.

This chain joins TRBV5-4 and TRBJ1-1; 7 positions match TRBD1. The CDR3 contains 13 residues. Trimming cost V 4 bases and J 2 bases; bases outside gene matches: 2. The V gene's germline CDR1 is SGHNT and CDR2 YYREEE (reference sequence). In DNA, the CDR3 is TGTGCCAGCAGCCGGGACAGCAACACTGAAGCTTTCTTT. Amino acids: CASSRDSNTEAFF.

The count of this clone is one. The identical CDR3 is also encoded by other nucleotide sequences in the sample. The rearrangement joins TRBV27 to TRBJ1-1, with D unresolved. Germline CDR1 MNHEY, CDR2 SMNVEV (reference sequence). V was clipped by 2 bases and J by 2 bases, with 6 bases between them. This CDR3 comprises 13 residues. CDR3 bases: TGTGCCAGCAGTTTAGCCGGTAACACTGAAGCTTTCTTT. The encoded protein is CASSLAGNTEAFF.

The chain links TRBV24-1 to TRBJ1-5; TRBD1 agrees at 9 bases. There are 16 residues in the CDR3. Germline-derived CDR1 and CDR2 are KGHDR and SFDVKD. The trim removed 4 bases at V and 0 bases at J, leaving 3 bases unmatched. For the CDR3, the DNA is TGTGCCACCAGTGACCCGGGACAGGGTAGCAATCAGCCCCAGCATTTT. Translation: CATSDPGQGSNQPQHF.

The chain joins TRBV19 to TRBJ1-5, with 11 bases that match TRBD1. Germline-derived CDR1 and CDR2 are LNHDA and SQIVND (reference sequence). CDR3 length: 14 amino acids. V shed 11 bases and J 6 bases; nucleotides not matched to a gene: 9. The CDR3 sequence: CAARDRGARQPQHF. The CDR3 DNA reads as TGTGCCGCCCGGGACAGGGGGGCGCGTCAGCCCCAGCATTTT.

The rearrangement uses TRBV19 and TRBJ1-1; D is uncertain. The V and J ends lost 3 bases and 9 bases respectively, with 14 bases between them. CDR3 length equals 13 residues. The germline V gene has CDR1 LNHDA and CDR2 SQIVND (reference sequence). The CDR3: CASSMRRGQKAFF. The CDR3 DNA reads TGTGCCAGTAGTATGAGACGAGGGCAGAAAGCTTTCTTT. The variable domain in full, completed from reference TRBV19 and TRBJ1-1, reads DGGITQSPKYLFRKEGQNVTLSCEQNLNHDAMYWYRQDPGQGLRLIYYSQIVNDFQKGDIAEGYSVSREKKESFPLTVTSAQKNPTAFYLCASSMRRGQKAFFGQGTRLTVV.

The chain combines TRBV2 with TRBJ2-3, with TRBD2 matching 8 bases. The V gene's germline CDR1 is SNHLY and CDR2 FYNNEI. The CDR3 runs to 14 residues. The junction had 4 bases not matched to a gene; V was cut back by 7 bases and J by 1 base. The DNA for the CDR3 is TGTGCCAGCAATCGAGCGGGGGGCACAGATACGCAGTATTTT. As protein: CASNRAGGTDTQYF. Complete variable domain (other parts from reference TRBV2 and TRBJ2-3): EPEVTQTPSHQVTQMGQEVILRCVPISNHLYFYWYRQILGQKVEFLVSFYNNEISEKSEIFDDQFSVERPDGSNFTLKIRSTKLEDSAMYFCASNRAGGTDTQYFGPGTRLTVL.

The V gene is TRBV7-3, the J gene TRBJ1-2, with 8 nucleotides matching TRBD1. The CDR3 runs 14 residues. Germline V gene sequence: CDR1 SGHTA, CDR2 FQGTGA. J gave up 10 bases and V 5 bases, and 12 bases lay outside the gene matches. In DNA, the CDR3 is TGTGCCAGCAGCCCAGGGGGCAGGGAGTCAGACTACACCTTC. This translates into CASSPGGRESDYTF.

V is TRBV19 and J is TRBJ1-2; 7 nucleotides align to TRBD1. The germline V gene has CDR1 LNHDA and CDR2 SQIVND (reference sequence). The J segment lost 4 bases and the V segment lost 5 bases, leaving 7 bases of the junction unmatched. This CDR3 is 14 amino acids long. The CDR3 nucleotides read TGTGCCAGTAGTCCGGGGACAGAAATCTATGGCTACACCTTC. Translating it yields CASSPGTEIYGYTF.

The chain recombines TRBV30 with TRBJ1-1; D may be TRBD1 (5 bases). Trimming stripped 4 bases from V and 5 bases from J, with 20 bases between. CDR1 is GTSNPN and CDR2 is SVGIG in the germline V gene (reference sequence). This CDR3 is 15 amino acids long. The CDR3 protein is CAWIWEGAWKTEAFF. In DNA form, the CDR3 reads TGTGCCTGGATATGGGAAGGGGCGTGGAAGACTGAAGCTTTCTTT.

The chain is built from TRBV20-1 and TRBJ2-7; no clear D gene. The V and J ends lost 2 bases and 6 bases respectively, with 8 bases between them. Looked up from germline, CDR1 is DFQATT and CDR2 is SNEGSKA (reference sequence). The CDR3 is 11 residues long. Here the CDR3 DNA reads TGCAGTGCTAGAAGGTCGGGCGAGCAGTACTTC. Translated: CSARRSGEQYF.

This chain joins TRBV30 and TRBJ2-7, with unresolved D. CDR1 is GTSNPN, CDR2 SVGIG, per germline (reference sequence). V dropped 0 bases and J dropped 6 bases, with 9 bases sitting between them. CDR3 size: 12 residues. For the CDR3, the DNA is TGTGCCTGGAGTGTATCTGGGCTCGAGCAGTACTTC. Protein: CAWSVSGLEQYF.

The CDR3 region has the DNA TGTGCCAGCAGAGCAGGGGGCACTGAAGCTTTCTTT. Residues: CASRAGGTEAFF. This chain connects TRBV6-5 to TRBJ1-1; TRBD1 matches at 7 bases. V gave up 6 bases and J gave up 4 bases; unmatched junction bases: 2. This CDR3 spans 12 amino acids. Per germline, CDR1 MNHEY and CDR2 SVGAGI.

This chain uses TRBV19 with TRBJ1-1; a weak D match, TRBD1 (5 bases). Trimming left V 3 bases short and J 4 bases short, with 15 bases between. This CDR3 region has 15 residues. From germline, CDR1 is LNHDA and CDR2 SQIVND (reference sequence). The CDR3 region has the DNA TGTGCCAGTAGTATTTTAGGAGGGGCGGCCACTGAAGCTTTCTTT. It is translated as CASSILGGAATEAFF.

The gene calls are TRBV11-2 and TRBJ1-2, with D possibly TRBD1 on 6 matching bases. This CDR3 is built from 13 residues. V was clipped by 5 bases and J by 2 bases, with 9 bases between them. Looked up from germline, CDR1 is SGHAT and CDR2 is FQNNGV. Here the CDR3 reads CASSPGQNYGYTF. The CDR3 coding sequence is TGTGCCAGCAGCCCAGGACAGAACTATGGCTACACCTTC.

This clone was recorded a few times. This chain joins TRBV7-2 and TRBJ2-7, with D unclear. The CDR3 has 14 residues. Germline CDR1 reads SGHTA; CDR2 reads FQGNSA. V lost 2 bases to trimming and J lost 3 bases, with 11 bases between them. As DNA, the CDR3 is TGTGCCAGCAGCTTAAGTGGGCAGAACTACGAGCAGTACTTC. Encoded protein: CASSLSGQNYEQYF.

The chain links TRBV13 to TRBJ2-7; no reliable D call. Germline lookup yields CDR1 PRHDT and CDR2 FYEKMQ (reference sequence). Trimming left V 4 bases short and J 0 bases short, with 13 bases between. The CDR3 length is 15 residues. The CDR3 reads CASSSTRASSYEQYF. As DNA, the CDR3 is TGTGCCAGCAGCTCTACGCGCGCGAGCTCCTACGAGCAGTACTTC.

V gene TRBV6-6 combines with J gene TRBJ2-7; weak D call: TRBD2 (5 bases). Germline V gene sequence: CDR1 MNHNY, CDR2 SVGAGI (reference sequence). CDR3 size: 16 residues. Between the trimmed V and J ends, which lost 2 bases and 7 bases, there was a span of 21 bases. CDR3 bases: TGTGCCAGCAGTTACGGTACTACCGGAGGCCTGGGAGAGCAGTACTTC. Protein sequence: CASSYGTTGGLGEQYF.

This chain uses TRBV9 with TRBJ2-1, with 7 bases matching TRBD2. Germline-derived CDR1 and CDR2 are SGDLS and YYNGEE. The CDR3 is 17 amino acids. V gave up 0 bases and J gave up 3 bases; unmatched junction bases: 9. Here the CDR3 reads CASSVGAGSGFYNEQFF. Written as DNA, the CDR3 is TGTGCCAGCAGCGTAGGGGCCGGTAGCGGGTTCTACAATGAGCAGTTCTTC.

The V and J genes are TRBV7-2 and TRBJ1-1; D remains unclear. The V and J ends lost 7 bases and 6 bases respectively, with 18 bases between them. The length of the CDR3 is 14 residues. CDR1 and CDR2 (germline): SGHTA, FQGNSA. The CDR3 DNA sequence: TGTGCCAGCAACCTAGGCGCGGCGAGCGCTGAAGCTTTCTTT. Translated, it gives CASNLGAASAEAFF.

The rearrangement uses TRBV27 and TRBJ1-2, with D possibly being TRBD1 (5 bases). Trimming took off 5 bases at V and 8 bases at J, with 18 bases between the two ends. The CDR3 has 14 residues. Germline V gene data show CDR1 as MNHEY and CDR2 as SMNVEV (reference sequence). Here the CDR3 reads CASSSGVAQGGYTF. DNA of the CDR3: TGTGCCAGCAGTAGTGGTGTGGCCCAGGGAGGCTACACCTTC.

The V call is TRBV5-1, the J call TRBJ2-7; 8 bases are a match to TRBD1. The germline V gene has CDR1 SGHRS and CDR2 YFSETQ. V gave up 3 bases and J gave up 5 bases; unmatched junction bases: 10. The CDR3 spans 15 residues. CDR3 region: CASSSQTGEVNEQYF. In nucleotides, the CDR3 is TGCGCCAGCAGCTCACAGACAGGGGAGGTCAACGAGCAGTACTTC.

The rearrangement joins TRBV9 to TRBJ1-4; 9 nucleotides match TRBD1. Germline lookup yields CDR1 SGDLS and CDR2 YYNGEE. J lost 8 bases, V lost 3 bases, and 11 bases had no gene match. This CDR3 spans 16 amino acids. DNA of the CDR3: TGTGCCAGCAGCGCCTCGGGGGGGACAGGGAGGGAAAAACTGTTTTTT. This sequence encodes CASSASGGTGREKLFF.

This clone was seen repeatedly, ten times or more. J is TRBJ1-2 and V is TRBV6-5, with D possibly being TRBD1 (5 bases). CDR1 MNHEY and CDR2 SVGAGI come from the germline V gene. V dropped 7 bases and J dropped 6 bases, with 18 bases sitting between them. The CDR3 length is 14 residues. This chain's CDR3 is CASKVGASRDGYTF. The CDR3 nucleotides are TGTGCCAGCAAAGTCGGTGCCTCCAGGGATGGCTACACCTTC.

CDR3 nucleotide sequence: TGTGCCAGCACCCTCCGGGGGGGACTAGCGGACAATGAGCAGTTCTTC. This gives the protein CASTLRGGLADNEQFF. The gene calls are TRBV7-9 and TRBJ2-1, with TRBD2 identical over 11 bases. Losses at the gene ends were 7 bases for V and 5 bases for J; bases not matched to a gene: 10. CDR3 size: 16 residues. Germline CDR1 reads SEHNR; CDR2 reads FQNEAQ (reference sequence).